A single sample is the source of the 31 T cell receptor beta chains below, sequenced in a study of blood T cell repertoires in COVID-19 (dated by TCRdb to 2018 to 2020). The method was the immunoSEQ multiplex PCR assay. This immuneACCESS table, as held by TCRdb, lists in-frame sequences with V and J called but not all clones. Of the missing ones, under half trace to an unresolved V gene in checked studies; the others have no known cause. The sample table shows under 300,000 clones, and 86% are seen once. The top ten constitute more than 9% of the sample. Sequenced material: peripheral blood. The receptors were gathered from a man older than 75 with acute or convalescent COVID-19.

This clone was counted once. The chain has TRBV2 and TRBJ2-7; possible D gene TRBD2, 6 bases. Looked up from germline, CDR1 is SNHLY and CDR2 is FYNNEI. Trimming took off 7 bases at V and 7 bases at J, with 17 bases between the two ends. The CDR3 has 13 residues. The CDR3 is CASTLLAGREQYF. The CDR3 coding sequence is TGTGCCAGCACGCTACTAGCTGGGAGGGAGCAGTACTTC.

In DNA, the CDR3 is TGTGCCAGCTCTCCCGACAGGGATTACTATGGCTACACCTTC. Encoded protein: CASSPDRDYYGYTF. This sequence joins TRBV18 and TRBJ1-2, with 7 bases fitting TRBD1. The J segment lost 3 bases and the V segment lost 6 bases, leaving 7 bases of the junction unmatched. Looked up from germline, CDR1 is KGHSH and CDR2 is LQKENI. The CDR3 totals 14 residues.

Points on this clone: The sample contains more than one DNA sequence encoding this CDR3. The chain is built from TRBV28 and TRBJ1-5; D unresolved. The germline V gene encodes CDR1 MDHEN and CDR2 SYDVKM. There are 11 residues in the CDR3. V shed 5 bases and J shed 5 bases, with 4 bases lying between them. DNA for the CDR3: TGTGCCAGCAGTCCGGATCAGCCCCAGCATTTT. It translates to CASSPDQPQHF.

This chain connects TRBV5-4 to TRBJ2-7; D not resolved. This CDR3 contains 14 residues. CDR1 and CDR2 (germline): SGHNT, YYREEE (reference sequence). Trimming cost V 2 bases and J 4 bases, with 13 bases left between them. CDR3 protein: CASSLLNRDYEQYF. DNA of the CDR3: TGTGCCAGCAGCTTACTAAACCGCGATTACGAGCAGTACTTC.

This clone showed up just once. The rearrangement joins TRBV2 to TRBJ2-1; no reliable D call. The V gene's germline CDR1 is SNHLY and CDR2 FYNNEI. There are 14 residues in the CDR3. The V and J ends lost 5 bases and 7 bases respectively, with 15 bases between them. CDR3 sequence: CASSPEVLANEQFF. The DNA of the CDR3 is TGTGCCAGCAGTCCTGAGGTGTTAGCTAATGAGCAGTTCTTC.

J is TRBJ2-1 and V is TRBV28; D possibly corresponds to TRBD2 (5 bases). Germline-derived CDR1 and CDR2 are MDHEN and SYDVKM. The CDR3 length is 13 residues. V lost 8 bases to trimming and J lost 2 bases, with 10 bases between them. Written as DNA, the CDR3 is TGTGCCAGCTTAGACTATCCCTACAATGAGCAGTTCTTC. Translated: CASLDYPYNEQFF.

The chain has TRBV5-8 and TRBJ1-2; D is ambiguous. This CDR3 spans 16 amino acids. Germline V gene sequence: CDR1 SGHTS, CDR2 YDEGEE. Trimming cost V 1 base and J 2 bases, with 15 bases left between them. The CDR3 bases are TGTGCCAGCAGCTTGATCACTGCCGGTCGAAACTATGGCTACACCTTC. Encoded protein: CASSLITAGRNYGYTF. Drawing the rest from reference TRBV5-8 and TRBJ1-2, the complete variable domain is EAGVTQSPTHLIKTRGQQATLRCSPISGHTSVYWYQQALGLGLQFLLWYDEGEERNRGNFPPRFSGRQFPNYSSELNVNALELEDSALYLCASSLITAGRNYGYTFGSGTRLTVV.

The chain carries TRBV11-2 and TRBJ2-1; possible D gene TRBD2, 7 bases. Looked up from germline, CDR1 is SGHAT and CDR2 is FQNNGV. This CDR3 contains 16 residues. The V end was cut by 1 base, the J end by 1 base, with 11 bases between. CDR3 loop: CASSLGGGQSYNEQFF. The CDR3 region has the DNA TGTGCCAGCAGCTTAGGGGGGGGCCAATCCTACAATGAGCAGTTCTTC.

V and J are TRBV9 and TRBJ2-7, with D maybe TRBD1 (6 bases). The germline V gene encodes CDR1 SGDLS and CDR2 YYNGEE. V was cut by 5 bases and J by 7 bases, with 13 bases left in between. This CDR3 has 12 residues. The CDR3 DNA is TGTGCCAGCAGTGCAGGGGTTGGTGAGCAGTACTTC. Translating it yields CASSAGVGEQYF.

The chain is built from TRBV9 and TRBJ2-6; D perhaps matches TRBD1 (6 bases). Trimming cost V 4 bases and J 0 bases, with 20 bases left between them. The CDR3 loop spans 19 amino acids. The germline CDR1 and CDR2 sequences are SGDLS and YYNGEE. The CDR3 nucleotides are TGTGCCAGCAGCCTGGTGGGTGTACAGGGTTTCTCTGGGGCCAACGTCCTGACTTTC. This gives the protein CASSLVGVQGFSGANVLTF.

This chain joins TRBV11-2 and TRBJ1-1, with 7 bases that match TRBD1. Trimming cost V 0 bases and J 7 bases; bases outside gene matches: 8. The CDR3 extends over 15 amino acids. In germline, CDR1 is SGHAT, CDR2 FQNNGV. CDR3 in amino acids: CASSLDRWAGGEAFF. The CDR3 region has the DNA TGTGCCAGCAGCTTAGATCGGTGGGCAGGGGGTGAAGCTTTCTTT.

The chain employs TRBV21-1 and TRBJ1-3; the DNA was not compared with TRBD1, the D call given in the table. TRBV21-1 constitutes a pseudogene. The CDR3 has 19 residues. CDR3 bases: TGTGCCAGCAGAGACGGGGGGACAGGGGGCCATTTCTCTGGAAACACCATATATTTT. Translated: CASRDGGTGGHFSGNTIYF.

V and J are TRBV21-1 and TRBJ2-7; the table's TRBD2 call for D was not verified on the DNA. TRBV21-1 is an annotated pseudogene. This CDR3 is 18 amino acids long. The CDR3 is CASSKKKGGGAGAREQYF. For the CDR3, the DNA is TGTGCCAGCAGCAAAAAAAAGGGAGGAGGGGCGGGGGCTCGAGAGCAGTACTTC.

V is TRBV9 and J is TRBJ2-7; a weak D match, TRBD1 (6 bases). The germline V and J ends were trimmed by 2 bases and 1 base, with 10 bases remaining between them. In germline, CDR1 is SGDLS, CDR2 YYNGEE. The CDR3 totals 14 residues. CDR3 DNA sequence: TGTGCCAGCAGCGTTGGGACAAATTCCTACGAGCAGTACTTC. It translates to CASSVGTNSYEQYF.

This clone was observed a single time. The chain combines TRBV2 with TRBJ1-6; D may be TRBD1 (6 bases). Germline-derived CDR1 and CDR2 are SNHLY and FYNNEI. V lost 10 bases and J 10 bases, leaving 17 bases between the germline ends. CDR3 size: 13 residues. The chain's CDR3 is CAIRAGESSPLHF. The CDR3 coding sequence is TGTGCCATCAGAGCAGGGGAAAGCTCACCCCTCCACTTT.

The chain carries TRBV29-1 and TRBJ2-7, with 7 bases lining up with TRBD1. The CDR3 is made up of 14 amino acids. V shed 6 bases and J 2 bases; nucleotides not matched to a gene: 10. Germline V gene data show CDR1 as SQVTM and CDR2 as ANQGSEA. This chain's CDR3 is CSVPRPGTAYEQYF. DNA for the CDR3: TGCAGCGTGCCGAGGCCCGGGACAGCCTACGAGCAGTACTTC.

A single count supports this clone. The chain couples TRBV27 to TRBJ2-1; the D gene is possibly TRBD2 (6 bases). The CDR3 is made up of 17 amino acids. V shed 3 bases and J shed 9 bases, with 24 bases lying between them. Germline V lookup: CDR1 MNHEY, CDR2 SMNVEV (reference sequence). The CDR3 DNA reads TGTGCCAGCAGTTTCCGGGACTCGGTTCGGGGTCGTAGTGAGCAGTTCTTC. It yields the protein CASSFRDSVRGRSEQFF.

This rearrangement joins TRBV10-3 to TRBJ2-5, with TRBD2 matching 8 bases. The CDR3 has 14 residues. Germline V lookup: CDR1 ENHRY, CDR2 SYGVKD. With 5 bases clipped from V and 3 bases from J, the junction kept 5 bases outside the gene matches. CDR3 coding DNA: TGTGCCATCAGTAGCGGGGGAATGAAAGAGACCCAGTACTTC. It translates to CAISSGGMKETQYF.

V and J are TRBV5-4 and TRBJ2-7; D is ambiguous. Trimming left V 1 base short and J 2 bases short, with 4 bases between. The germline CDR1 and CDR2 sequences are SGHNT and YYREEE (reference sequence). CDR3 length: 12 amino acids. CDR3 sequence (DNA): TGTGCCAGCAGCTTGAATACCTACGAGCAGTACTTC. Protein product: CASSLNTYEQYF.

The V and J genes are TRBV24-1 and TRBJ2-1; the match to TRBD2 covers 10 bases. V shed 0 bases and J 13 bases; nucleotides not matched to a gene: 8. The germline V gene has CDR1 KGHDR and CDR2 SFDVKD. This CDR3 comprises 15 residues. The CDR3 protein is CATSDLSSGSATQFF. CDR3 nucleotide sequence: TGTGCCACCAGTGATTTGTCTAGCGGGAGTGCCACACAGTTCTTC.

This clone was seen once. V gene TRBV3-1 (or the pseudogene TRBV3-2) combines with J gene TRBJ1-1; D perhaps matches TRBD1 (5 bases). CDR1 is LGHDT and CDR2 is YNNKEL in the germline V gene (reference sequence). V lost 5 bases and J 4 bases, leaving 11 bases between the germline ends. The CDR3 extends over 13 amino acids. CDR3 residues: CASSFGGGTEAFF. The CDR3 region has the DNA TGTGCCAGCAGCTTTGGGGGAGGCACTGAAGCTTTCTTT.

This chain uses TRBV2 with TRBJ1-4; D ambiguous. This CDR3 region has 14 residues. Trimming cost V 6 bases and J 0 bases, with 8 bases left between them. Germline lookup yields CDR1 SNHLY and CDR2 FYNNEI. This CDR3 reads CASRLVATNEKLFF. CDR3 bases: TGTGCCAGCAGACTGGTAGCAACTAATGAAAAACTGTTTTTT.

CDR3: CASGLSTGELFF. As DNA, the CDR3 is TGTGCTAGTGGTTTGTCAACCGGGGAGCTGTTTTTT. The chain carries TRBV12-5 and TRBJ2-2, with D uncertain. V was cut by 2 bases and J by 5 bases, with 3 bases left in between. There are 12 residues in the CDR3. Germline V gene sequence: CDR1 LGHNT, CDR2 FRNRAP.

The rearrangement links TRBV3-1 (or the pseudogene TRBV3-2) to TRBJ1-1; D may be TRBD1 (6 bases). The germline CDR1 and CDR2 sequences are LGHDT and YNNKEL (reference sequence). The V end lost 5 bases, the J end lost 3 bases, and 13 bases lay between the germline ends. The CDR3 has 14 residues. The CDR3 here is CASSGRQADTEAFF. The CDR3 region has the DNA TGTGCCAGCAGCGGCCGACAGGCGGACACTGAAGCTTTCTTT.

The rearrangement links TRBV19 to TRBJ1-2; 10 nucleotides match TRBD1. The V and J ends lost 2 bases and 3 bases, in that order; junction bases with no gene match: 3. The germline V gene encodes CDR1 LNHDA and CDR2 SQIVND (reference sequence). The CDR3 spans 15 residues. CDR3 sequence (DNA): TGTGCCAGTAGTATACTTGGGACAGGGGACTATGGCTACACCTTC. It encodes CASSILGTGDYGYTF. The full variable domain, rest sourced from reference TRBV19 and TRBJ1-2, is DGGITQSPKYLFRKEGQNVTLSCEQNLNHDAMYWYRQDPGQGLRLIYYSQIVNDFQKGDIAEGYSVSREKKESFPLTVTSAQKNPTAFYLCASSILGTGDYGYTFGSGTRLTVV.

The chain is built from TRBV24-1 and TRBJ2-3; possibly TRBD2 for D (5 bases). The V gene lost 4 bases and the J gene lost 0 bases, with 13 bases spanning the gap. The germline V gene encodes CDR1 KGHDR and CDR2 SFDVKD. This CDR3 is 16 amino acids long. The CDR3 DNA reads TGTGCCACCAGTGACCGGGCGGGTTATAGCACAGATACGCAGTATTTT. Translation: CATSDRAGYSTDTQYF.

The count of this clone is one. The genes are TRBV29-1 and TRBJ1-2; a weak D match, TRBD1 (5 bases). Trimming shortened V by 5 bases and J by 7 bases, and 14 bases separated the two germline ends. The germline CDR1 and CDR2 sequences are SQVTM and ANQGSEA. This CDR3 is built from 12 residues. CDR3 residues: CSVSFARAGYTF. The CDR3 bases are TGCAGCGTTTCCTTCGCCAGGGCTGGCTACACCTTC.

V and J are TRBV6-1 and TRBJ1-5; D is perhaps TRBD1 (6 bases). V lost 1 base, J lost 6 bases, and 7 bases lay in between. This CDR3 is 13 amino acids long. Germline CDR1 MNHNS, CDR2 SASEGT. CDR3 sequence (DNA): TGTGCCAGCAGTGAAGGGGGGCGTCAGCCCCAGCATTTT. Translation gives CASSEGGRQPQHF.

CDR3 loop: CASSFSTGTEAFF. CDR3 nucleotide sequence: TGTGCCAGCTCATTCTCGACAGGGACTGAAGCTTTCTTT. The chain joins TRBV18 to TRBJ1-1, with 7 bases that match TRBD1. Germline V gene sequence: CDR1 KGHSH, CDR2 LQKENI. The CDR3 is 13 residues long. The junction had 5 bases not matched to a gene; V was cut back by 5 bases and J by 5 bases.

Regarding this clone: Other DNA sequences in the same sample also yield this CDR3. V is TRBV27 and J is TRBJ1-1; D not certain. Germline V gene sequence: CDR1 MNHEY, CDR2 SMNVEV (reference sequence). V shed 2 bases and J shed 4 bases, with 11 bases lying between them. The CDR3 length is 14 residues. This CDR3 reads CASSLDRGGTEAFF. In DNA, the CDR3 is TGTGCCAGCAGTTTAGACCGCGGAGGCACTGAAGCTTTCTTT.

V and J are TRBV5-1 and TRBJ2-5; no reliable D call. There are 14 residues in the CDR3. The V and J ends lost 0 bases and 1 base respectively, with 7 bases between them. CDR1 SGHRS and CDR2 YFSETQ come from the germline V gene. The chain's CDR3 is CASSLAHSQETQYF. The CDR3 nucleotides read TGCGCCAGCAGCTTGGCCCATTCCCAAGAGACCCAGTACTTC.